This TCR beta chain was obtained from a study of naive and memory T cell subsets. Points from the study as a whole: TCR transcript changes with activation or differentiation may affect this RNA method.

Whole-blood samples were more than 2 ml of peripheral blood from healthy adult volunteers. Reverse transcription used DNase-treated unsorted total RNA, aiming for about 1 to 1,100 ng. This clonotype was counted only a few times. Its matching antigen is unknown. Alpha and beta constant region primers primed reverse transcription for blood and skin samples. Four PCR rounds used nested alpha and beta constant region primers plus the SP2 primer. MiXCR was run by TCRdb on the 5' RACE reads, yielding one entry per CDR3 protein. The repertoire has roughly 26,000 distinct CDR3 sequences, under 30% of them found once; the top ten carry around 1.9%. The V and J ends lost 6 bases and 6 bases, in that order; junction bases with no gene match: 7. The CDR3 length is 15 residues. In germline, CDR1 is MNHEY, CDR2 SVGEGT.

The clonotype originates from a female donor in good health. The chain carries TRBV6-2 or TRBV6-3 and TRBJ2-1; 11 positions agree with TRBD2. CDR3 sequence: CASSHRTSGRNEQFF. The CDR3, as DNA: TGTGCCAGCAGCCACCGGACTAGCGGGCGCAATGAGCAGTTCTTC.